A single T cell receptor beta chain is shown here with its context. This record belongs to a study of Graves' ophthalmopathy and Graves' hyperthyroidism. The CDR3 is 14 residues long. Germline V gene lookup returns CDR1 SNHLY and CDR2 FYNNEI. The V end lost 5 bases, the J end lost 5 bases, and 15 bases lay between the germline ends. RNA transcripts yielded amplified TCR beta CDR3 regions. The first round was an RT-PCR with HTBI primers, and the second round was a multiplex PCR. TCRdb re-called the multiplex PCR reads through MiXCR, storing one row per CDR3 protein. The sample contains 650,000 to 900,000 distinct CDR3 sequences, roughly two fifths of which appear only once.

The sample taken for sequencing was peripheral blood. The TCR comes from an adult man with Graves' ophthalmopathy. V gene TRBV2 combines with J gene TRBJ2-5, with D maybe TRBD1 (6 bases). CDR3 sequence: CASSYTGNTETQYF. The DNA of the CDR3 is TGTGCCAGCAGTTATACAGGGAACACGGAGACCCAGTACTTC.